The rows below give T cell receptor beta chains drawn from one sample of a study of control samples from healthy donors and cancer patients. The table came from immunoSEQ multiplex PCR; TCRdb's copy has only in-frame clones and leaves some out. The sample lists some 130,000 clones, about 95% occurring once. The sequencing sample was made of blood. All receptors come from a man aged 25-40 years in good health. Each CDR3 is given without its conserved first and last residue.

V gene,J gene,CDR3 protein
TRBV6-6,TRBJ2-7,ASYNARDSLFYEQY
TRBV5-1,TRBJ2-5,ASSFARNFQETQY
TRBV29-1,TRBJ1-5,SASGTGGQPQH
TRBV2,TRBJ2-2,ASSEAPQSNTGELF
TRBV28,TRBJ1-6,ASSLIQGSFNSPLH
TRBV30,TRBJ2-7,AWSVRSSYEQY
TRBV4-1,TRBJ1-1,ASSQPLRGARTEAF
TRBV18,TRBJ1-1,ASSPPVRANTEAF
TRBV23-1,TRBJ2-5,ASSLLRRGGAPKETQY
TRBV25-1,TRBJ2-5,ASSEFGGWDRETQY
TRBV27,TRBJ1-2,ASSPTGTGASGYT
TRBV5-4,TRBJ1-1,ASSSYSLTF
TRBV7-2,TRBJ1-2,ASSLAVGSYGYT
TRBV9,TRBJ1-1,ASNQGMNTEAF
TRBV12-5,TRBJ2-1,ASGPSSVGINEQF
TRBV9,TRBJ2-5,ASSPPRDRAQETQY
TRBV9,TRBJ1-2,ASSVDGGGFPYGYT
TRBV6-6,TRBJ1-3,ASSGGGHYSGNTIY
TRBV4-1,TRBJ2-7,ASSPLGTGLDEQY
TRBV10-2,TRBJ2-1,ASGGYSYNEQF
TRBV9,TRBJ2-7,ASGPSHMPAEQY
TRBV5-1,TRBJ2-7,ASSLLGDPYEQY
TRBV30,TRBJ2-7,AWSQRRVVYEQY
TRBV27,TRBJ2-7,ASSFLAGYEQY
TRBV6-5,TRBJ2-2,ASSYSGGGAPF
TRBV9,TRBJ2-7,ASSVGTGPSYEQY
TRBV6-5,TRBJ2-4,ASSYSWGQAKNIQY
TRBV6-5,TRBJ1-2,ASLGRTLT
TRBV3-1/TRBV3-2,TRBJ1-1,ASSQGRHLNTEAF
TRBV5-1,TRBJ2-1,ASSPRGIYNEQF
TRBV30,TRBJ2-7,AWSRDPTYEQY
TRBV9,TRBJ1-5,ASSGEGRAQPQH
TRBV19,TRBJ1-5,ASSTGQNQPQH
TRBV5-1,TRBJ2-5,ASSSDRASAGGETQY
TRBV6-5,TRBJ1-1,ASSYSGVTEAF
TRBV4-3,TRBJ2-3,ASSQDRAGGLPDTQY
TRBV5-8,TRBJ1-6,ASRPHASNSPLH
TRBV27,TRBJ1-6,ASSWTARNSPLH
TRBV5-4,TRBJ2-1,ASRFAGGAGDEQF
TRBV6-9,TRBJ1-5,ASSQFGRSIRNQPQH
TRBV6-6,TRBJ1-2,ASKQGRANYGYT